The 3 T cell receptor beta chains below were found in one sample sequenced in a study of a mutant IDH1 vaccine in newly diagnosed glioma. Stated time point: baseline, week 1 (first vaccination visit). Treatment meaning: pre-vaccination baseline after standard-of-care therapy. Profiled with immunoSEQ multiplex PCR; TCRdb holds only in-frame clones, not every one. The sample lists about 92,000 clones, about 80% occurring once. The starting material was PBMCs, obtained from a glioma patient treated with radiotherapy, temozolomide or both. The receptors here all came from a woman between 45 and 60 years old with glioma.

This rearrangement joins TRBV19 to TRBJ1-1, with no clear D. Per the germline V gene, CDR1 is LNHDA and CDR2 is SQIVND (reference sequence). The CDR3 has 14 residues. V was clipped by 3 bases and J by 0 bases, with 8 bases between them. In nucleotides, the CDR3 is TGTGCCAGTAGTATCCCTACCATGAACACTGAAGCTTTCTTT. Its protein is CASSIPTMNTEAFF.

V is TRBV6-5 and J is TRBJ1-1; 9 bases align to TRBD1. The J segment lost 4 bases and the V segment lost 1 base, leaving 4 bases of the junction unmatched. Germline V gene lookup returns CDR1 MNHEY and CDR2 SVGAGI. The CDR3 consists of 15 residues. The CDR3 protein is CASSYWDRVATEAFF. In DNA, the CDR3 is TGTGCCAGCAGTTACTGGGACAGGGTTGCCACTGAAGCTTTCTTT.

Comment on this clone: Other DNA sequences in the same sample also yield this CDR3. The rearrangement uses TRBV18 and TRBJ1-5, with D uncertain. The CDR3 has 13 residues. Germline values: CDR1 KGHSH, CDR2 LQKENI. The V end lost 2 bases, the J end lost 7 bases, and 9 bases lay between the germline ends. CDR3 sequence reads: CASSPSAEQPQHF. CDR3 DNA sequence: TGTGCCAGCTCACCATCTGCAGAGCAGCCCCAGCATTTT.